This T cell receptor beta chain was identified during a study of blood T cell repertoires in COVID-19. The method was immunoSEQ multiplex PCR; TCRdb's version includes in-frame clones alone and lacks a portion of them. The sample gives approximately 250,000 clones, 80% to 90% of which show up once; around 1.5% is in the top ten. Trimming shortened V by 2 bases and J by 6 bases, and 6 bases separated the two germline ends. This CDR3 spans 11 amino acids. CDR1 GTSNPN and CDR2 SVGIG come from the germline V gene (reference sequence). The clonotype was recovered from a woman in her forties who had recovered from COVID-19. The chain uses TRBV30 and TRBJ2-3, with unresolved D. Specimen: peripheral blood. CDR3 in DNA: TGTGCCTGGAGTTCGCGGGATACGCAGTATTTT. Its protein product is CAWSSRDTQYF. The full variable domain, rest sourced from reference TRBV30 and TRBJ2-3, is SQTIHQWPATLVQPVGSPLSLECTVEGTSNPNLYWYRQAAGRGLQLLFYSVGIGQISSEVPQNLSASRPQDRQFILSSKKLLLSDSGFYLCAWSSRDTQYFGPGTRLTVL.